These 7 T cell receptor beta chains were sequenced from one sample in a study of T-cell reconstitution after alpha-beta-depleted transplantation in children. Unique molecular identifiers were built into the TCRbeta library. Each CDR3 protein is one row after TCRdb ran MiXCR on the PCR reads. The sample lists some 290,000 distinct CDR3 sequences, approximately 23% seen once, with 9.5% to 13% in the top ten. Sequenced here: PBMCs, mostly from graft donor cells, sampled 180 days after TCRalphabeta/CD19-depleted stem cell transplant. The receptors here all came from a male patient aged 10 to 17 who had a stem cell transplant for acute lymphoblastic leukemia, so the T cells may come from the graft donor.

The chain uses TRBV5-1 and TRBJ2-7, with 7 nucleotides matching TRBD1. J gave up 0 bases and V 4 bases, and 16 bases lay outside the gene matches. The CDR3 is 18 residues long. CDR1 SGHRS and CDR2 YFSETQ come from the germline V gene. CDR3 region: CASSPTRNRTGSSYEQYF. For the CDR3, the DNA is TGCGCCAGCAGCCCCACGAGAAACCGGACAGGTAGCTCCTACGAGCAGTACTTC.

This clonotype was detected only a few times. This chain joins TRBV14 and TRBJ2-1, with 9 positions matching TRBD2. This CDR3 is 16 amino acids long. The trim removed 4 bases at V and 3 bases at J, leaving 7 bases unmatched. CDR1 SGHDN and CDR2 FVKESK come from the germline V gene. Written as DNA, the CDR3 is TGTGCCAGCAGCCGCATTAGCGGGAGCCTCTACAATGAGCAGTTCTTC. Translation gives CASSRISGSLYNEQFF.

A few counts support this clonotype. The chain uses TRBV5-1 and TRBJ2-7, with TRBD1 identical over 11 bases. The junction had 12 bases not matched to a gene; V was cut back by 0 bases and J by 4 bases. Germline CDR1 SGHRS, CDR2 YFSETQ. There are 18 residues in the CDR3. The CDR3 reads CASSLGDRGGPSGYEQYF. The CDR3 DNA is TGCGCCAGCAGCTTGGGGGACAGGGGGGGACCCTCGGGTTACGAGCAGTACTTC. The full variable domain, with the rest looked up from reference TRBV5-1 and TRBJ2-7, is KAGVTQTPRYLIKTRGQQVTLSCSPISGHRSVSWYQQTPGQGLQFLFEYFSETQRNKGNFPGRFSGRQFSNSRSEMNVSTLELGDSALYLCASSLGDRGGPSGYEQYFGPGTRLTVT.

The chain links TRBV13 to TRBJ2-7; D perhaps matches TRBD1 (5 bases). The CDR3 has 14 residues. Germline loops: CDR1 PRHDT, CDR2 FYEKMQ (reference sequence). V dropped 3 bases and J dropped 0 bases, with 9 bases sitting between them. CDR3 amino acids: CASSFTGNSYEQYF. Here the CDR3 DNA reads TGTGCCAGCAGCTTCACAGGAAACTCCTACGAGCAGTACTTC.

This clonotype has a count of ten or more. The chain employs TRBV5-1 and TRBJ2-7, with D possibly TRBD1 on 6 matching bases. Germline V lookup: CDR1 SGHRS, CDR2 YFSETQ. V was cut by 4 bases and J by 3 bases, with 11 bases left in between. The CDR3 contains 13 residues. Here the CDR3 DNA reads TGCGCCAGCAGCATGGCCAGGGGCTACGAGCAGTACTTC. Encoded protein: CASSMARGYEQYF.

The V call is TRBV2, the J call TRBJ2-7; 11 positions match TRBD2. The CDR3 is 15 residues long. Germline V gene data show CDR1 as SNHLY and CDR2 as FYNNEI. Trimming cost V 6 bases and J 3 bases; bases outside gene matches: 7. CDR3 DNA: TGTGCCAGCAGCAACGCCGGGACTAGCGGCTACGAGCAGTACTTC. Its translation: CASSNAGTSGYEQYF.

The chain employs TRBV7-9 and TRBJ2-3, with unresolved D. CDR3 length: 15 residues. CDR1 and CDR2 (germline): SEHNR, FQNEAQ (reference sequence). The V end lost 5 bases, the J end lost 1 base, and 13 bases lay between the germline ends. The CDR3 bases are TGTGCCAGCAGCCCCAATCGACGGGGCACAGATACGCAGTATTTT. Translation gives CASSPNRRGTDTQYF.